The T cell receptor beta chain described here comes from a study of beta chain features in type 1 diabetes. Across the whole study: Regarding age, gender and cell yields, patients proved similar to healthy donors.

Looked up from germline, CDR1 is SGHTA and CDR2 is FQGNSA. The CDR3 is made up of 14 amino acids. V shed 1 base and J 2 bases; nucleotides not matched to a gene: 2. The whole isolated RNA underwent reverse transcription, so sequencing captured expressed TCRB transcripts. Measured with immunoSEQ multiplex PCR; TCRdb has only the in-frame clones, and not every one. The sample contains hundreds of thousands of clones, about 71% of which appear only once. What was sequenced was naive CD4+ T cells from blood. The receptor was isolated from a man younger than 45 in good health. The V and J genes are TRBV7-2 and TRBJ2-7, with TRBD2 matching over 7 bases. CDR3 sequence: CASSLELAAYEQYF. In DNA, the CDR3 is TGTGCCAGCAGCTTAGAGCTAGCGGCCTACGAGCAGTACTTC.